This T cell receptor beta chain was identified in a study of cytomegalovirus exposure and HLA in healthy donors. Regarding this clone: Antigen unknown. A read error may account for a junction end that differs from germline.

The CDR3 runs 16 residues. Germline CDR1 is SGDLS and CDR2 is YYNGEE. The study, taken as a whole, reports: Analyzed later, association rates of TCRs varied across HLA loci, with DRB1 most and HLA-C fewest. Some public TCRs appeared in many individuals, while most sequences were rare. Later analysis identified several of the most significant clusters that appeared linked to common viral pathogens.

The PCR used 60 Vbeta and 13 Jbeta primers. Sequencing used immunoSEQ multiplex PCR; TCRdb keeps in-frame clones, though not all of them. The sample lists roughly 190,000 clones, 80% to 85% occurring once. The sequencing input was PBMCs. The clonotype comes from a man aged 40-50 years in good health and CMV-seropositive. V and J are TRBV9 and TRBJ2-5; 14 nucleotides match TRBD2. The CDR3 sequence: CVSSAGLAGEQETQYF. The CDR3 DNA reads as TGTGTCAGCAGCGCGGGACTAGCGGGGGAACAAGAGACCCAGTACTTC.